A single sample is the source of the 12 T cell receptor beta chains below, sequenced in a study of CD8 T cells in ankylosing spondylitis. Findings of the study overall: It appeared that ankylosing spondylitis blood was characterized by a TCR beta motif of 8 or 9 highly homologous variants.

These receptors have no known antigen. TCRdb used MiXCR to reprocess the 5' RACE reads, holding one entry per CDR3 protein. The table lists about 210,000 distinct CDR3 sequences, about 7% of them singletons. The sequenced sample consisted of blood, either unsorted or a sorted T cell fraction (not recorded which). Source of these receptors: a male donor with ankylosing spondylitis.

This chain connects TRBV30 to TRBJ1-1; D is unresolved. Germline V gene lookup returns CDR1 GTSNPN and CDR2 SVGIG (reference sequence). CDR3 length: 13 residues. The V end was cut by 0 bases, the J end by 1 base, with 6 bases between. DNA of the CDR3: TGTGCCTGGAGTGTACTGACGAACACTGAAGCTTTCTTT. Translation: CAWSVLTNTEAFF.

The table lists this clonotype with many counts. The chain joins TRBV12-3 or TRBV12-4 to TRBJ2-7, with 7 bases that match TRBD1. This CDR3 comprises 15 residues. Trimming removed 6 bases from V and 2 bases from J; junction bases left unmatched: 10. The CDR3 DNA reads as TGTGCCAGCAGGGACTTCCGGGACAGCACCTACGAGCAGTACTTC. Amino acid sequence: CASRDFRDSTYEQYF.

This clonotype has at least ten counts. This sequence joins TRBV7-2 and TRBJ2-7; 13 bases line up with TRBD2. CDR1 and CDR2 (germline): SGHTA, FQGNSA. The J segment lost 2 bases and the V segment lost 5 bases, leaving 3 bases of the junction unmatched. This CDR3 is built from 15 residues. CDR3 bases: TGTGCCAGCAGCCCCGGACTAGCGGGGGCCTACGAGCAGTACTTC. It translates to CASSPGLAGAYEQYF.

Comment on this clonotype: This could be a read error, since a much larger clone is one nucleotide away. The V gene is TRBV10-2, the J gene TRBJ2-7; D might be TRBD2 (6 bases). The CDR3 spans 16 residues. V gave up 6 bases and J gave up 1 base, with 19 bases separating them. Germline V lookup: CDR1 WSHSY, CDR2 SAAADI. DNA for the CDR3: TGCGCCAGCAGCAACACTCGGGCAGGGAGGTCCTACGAGCAGTACTTC. Translation gives CASSNTRAGRSYEQYF.

The chain joins TRBV23-1 to TRBJ2-3, with 9 bases that match TRBD2. Being an ORF, TRBV23-1 has a function that is uncertain. The CDR3 sequence is 16 residues long. Trimming cost V 3 bases and J 4 bases; bases outside gene matches: 8. DNA of the CDR3: TGCGCCAGCAGTCATCTTAGCGGGAGACCCCCAGATACGCAGTATTTT. This codes for CASSHLSGRPPDTQYF.

This clonotype has ten or more counts. The genes are TRBV29-1 and TRBJ2-1; 10 bases map to TRBD1. With 4 bases clipped from V and 2 bases from J, the junction kept 2 bases outside the gene matches. CDR3 length: 14 amino acids. Germline assignment: CDR1 SQVTM and CDR2 ANQGSEA. CDR3 bases: TGCAGCGTTGTGGGGACAGGGGCCTACAATGAGCAGTTCTTC. This translates into CSVVGTGAYNEQFF.

Ten or more counts support this clonotype. The chain has TRBV27 and TRBJ2-3; TRBD1 or TRBD2 may be the D gene (5 bases each). This CDR3 contains 15 residues. Germline-derived CDR1 and CDR2 are MNHEY and SMNVEV (reference sequence). Trimming cost V 6 bases and J 6 bases, with 19 bases left between them. The CDR3 loop is CASSPHGGEGDTQYF. CDR3 coding DNA: TGTGCCAGCAGCCCCCATGGGGGTGAGGGGGATACGCAGTATTTT.

This clonotype was seen many times. V usage is TRBV11-2 and J usage is TRBJ2-1; possible D gene TRBD2, 5 bases. This CDR3 spans 16 amino acids. Germline CDR1 is SGHAT and CDR2 is FQNNGV. V was shortened by 3 bases and J by 7 bases, with 19 bases between the two germline ends. CDR3 loop: CASSLHSVASVNEQFF. In DNA form, the CDR3 reads TGTGCCAGCAGCTTGCATTCAGTAGCGTCCGTAAATGAGCAGTTCTTC.

This clonotype was picked up many times. The gene calls are TRBV19 and TRBJ1-1; D not resolved. V lost 7 bases and J 2 bases, leaving 11 bases between the germline ends. The CDR3 extends over 13 amino acids. Germline CDR1 reads LNHDA; CDR2 reads SQIVND (reference sequence). For the CDR3, the DNA is TGTGCCAGTAAAACGTCAGGAAACACTGAAGCTTTCTTT. Protein sequence: CASKTSGNTEAFF.

The table lists this clonotype with many counts. J is TRBJ2-5 and V is TRBV5-6; possibly TRBD2 for D (7 bases). Trimming shortened V by 7 bases and J by 5 bases, and 21 bases separated the two germline ends. The CDR3 is made up of 15 amino acids. The germline V gene encodes CDR1 SGHDT and CDR2 YYEEEE. The CDR3 DNA reads TGTGCCAGCTTATACCATTCCGGGGGGCCCGAGACCCAGTACTTC. Protein: CASLYHSGGPETQYF.

Many counts were recorded for this clonotype. The chain is built from TRBV5-1 and TRBJ1-3; 8 positions agree with TRBD1. Germline lookup yields CDR1 SGHRS and CDR2 YFSETQ. The CDR3 is 15 residues long. The V gene end was trimmed by 3 bases and the J gene end by 0 bases; junction bases not matched to a gene: 2. CDR3 sequence reads: CASSYDRGSGNTIYF. Written as DNA, the CDR3 is TGCGCCAGCAGCTACGACAGGGGCTCTGGAAACACCATATATTTT.

This clonotype was observed at least ten times. The chain carries TRBV7-8 and TRBJ2-7; 8 bases map to TRBD2. Unmatched junction bases numbered 6, after V lost 5 bases and J lost 0 bases. The germline CDR1 and CDR2 sequences are SGHVS and FQNEAQ. The length of the CDR3 is 15 residues. The CDR3 DNA sequence: TGTGCCAGCAGCAATGTAGCGGGGAGCTCCTACGAGCAGTACTTC. It codes for CASSNVAGSSYEQYF.